What follows are 18 T cell receptor beta chains derived from one specimen sequenced in a study of memory B cells and T cells in multiple sclerosis listed by TCRdb under 2018. Libraries were prepared through the immunoSEQ multiplex PCR assay. The table comes from immuneACCESS by way of TCRdb, which keeps in-frame sequences with V and J called. Part of the clones is missing from these tables; in studies checked, under half for an unresolved V gene and the rest for unknown reasons. This sample comprises some 14,000 clones, almost 70% of them detected only once. The ten biggest clones cover about 2.5% of the sample. The sample was memory (CD45RO+) CD4+ T cells from blood. According to the study, the label for this sample's cell subset or site signals: CD45RO+ memory T cells sorted from peripheral blood. These receptors came from a human donor with multiple sclerosis.

The DNA of the CDR3 is TGCGCCAGCAGCAAGACAGGGGATGGGGCAGATACGCAGTATTTT. Its protein product is CASSKTGDGADTQYF. V usage is TRBV5-1 and J usage is TRBJ2-3; TRBD1 matches at 8 bases. CDR1 and CDR2 from the germline V gene are SGHRS and YFSETQ. The V and J ends lost 4 bases and 4 bases, in that order; junction bases with no gene match: 8. This CDR3 comprises 15 residues.

The V and J genes are TRBV5-1 and TRBJ1-1; weak D call: TRBD1 (6 bases). The V and J ends lost 0 bases and 1 base respectively, with 13 bases between them. Germline V CDR1 and CDR2: SGHRS, YFSETQ. CDR3 length: 16 amino acids. The chain's CDR3 is CASSLDGPGANTEAFF. In nucleotides, the CDR3 is TGCGCCAGCAGCTTGGACGGGCCAGGGGCGAACACTGAAGCTTTCTTT.

The CDR3 nucleotides read TGTGCCAGCAGACAGACAGTTTTCCCTGAAGCTTTCTTT. Protein: CASRQTVFPEAFF. V usage is TRBV28 and J usage is TRBJ1-1, with D possibly matching TRBD1 (5 bases). CDR1 MDHEN and CDR2 SYDVKM come from the germline V gene. This CDR3 is 13 amino acids long. Trimming took 6 bases from V and 6 from J, leaving 14 bases between them.

V and J are TRBV5-1 and TRBJ2-7, with D maybe TRBD2 (5 bases). The V end was cut by 3 bases, the J end by 4 bases, with 17 bases between. From germline, CDR1 is SGHRS and CDR2 YFSETQ. The CDR3 runs to 15 residues. The CDR3 DNA sequence: TGCGCCAGCAGCTGGACCCCGGACTCTGGGTACGAGCAGTACTTC. Its translation is CASSWTPDSGYEQYF.

V usage is TRBV10-3 and J usage is TRBJ1-2; D not resolved. Germline V gene data show CDR1 as ENHRY and CDR2 as SYGVKD. V was pared by 0 bases and J by 5 bases, with 13 bases between. The CDR3 covers 15 residues. CDR3 protein: CAISESRAAGYGYTF. The CDR3 nucleotides are TGTGCCATCAGTGAGTCGAGGGCAGCGGGTTATGGCTACACCTTC.

The chain carries TRBV5-1 and TRBJ2-3; 8 nucleotides line up with TRBD2. Unmatched junction bases numbered 7, after V lost 2 bases and J lost 5 bases. This CDR3 is built from 15 residues. Per the germline V gene, CDR1 is SGHRS and CDR2 is YFSETQ. The DNA for the CDR3 is TGCGCCAGCAGCTTCAGCGGGAGAAGTGAAGATACGCAGTATTTT. Amino acids: CASSFSGRSEDTQYF. Using reference TRBV5-1 and TRBJ2-3 for the parts outside the CDR3, the full variable domain is KAGVTQTPRYLIKTRGQQVTLSCSPISGHRSVSWYQQTPGQGLQFLFEYFSETQRNKGNFPGRFSGRQFSNSRSEMNVSTLELGDSALYLCASSFSGRSEDTQYFGPGTRLTVL.

CDR3 in DNA: TGTGCCAGCAGTTCGGTGAGGGATACGCAGTATTTT. It encodes CASSSVRDTQYF. J is TRBJ2-3 and V is TRBV28; D not certain. Germline values: CDR1 MDHEN, CDR2 SYDVKM. V was cut by 4 bases and J by 6 bases, with 8 bases left in between. This CDR3 spans 12 amino acids.

This clone appeared once. The V and J genes are TRBV21-1 and TRBJ2-1; the D call in the table, TRBD2, was not verified against the DNA. TRBV21-1 is a listed pseudogene. The CDR3 sequence is 18 residues long. CDR3 sequence: CASSLLPRGLACYNEQFF. The CDR3 region has the DNA TGTGCCAGCAGCCTACTTCCACGAGGACTAGCCTGCTACAATGAGCAGTTCTTC.

V is TRBV6-1 and J is TRBJ1-1; 7 bases align to TRBD1. Germline loops: CDR1 MNHNS, CDR2 SASEGT. The CDR3 runs to 15 residues. V lost 8 bases to trimming and J lost 1 base; unmatched junction nucleotides: 10. This chain's CDR3 is CASPLTGAGNTEAFF. The CDR3 DNA sequence: TGTGCCAGCCCCCTTACAGGGGCGGGGAACACTGAAGCTTTCTTT.

A few counts support this clone. The chain links TRBV7-9 to TRBJ1-4; 8 nucleotides match TRBD1. Germline lookup yields CDR1 SEHNR and CDR2 FQNEAQ (reference sequence). The CDR3 totals 17 residues. The V gene end was trimmed by 5 bases and the J gene end by 0 bases; junction bases not matched to a gene: 8. CDR3 residues: CASSAGQGVTTNEKLFF. In DNA form, the CDR3 reads TGTGCCAGCAGCGCAGGACAGGGAGTCACAACTAATGAAAAACTGTTTTTT.

The chain is built from TRBV27 and TRBJ1-4, with TRBD1 as a possible D gene (5 bases). CDR3 length: 15 residues. In germline, CDR1 is MNHEY, CDR2 SMNVEV (reference sequence). The V gene lost 3 bases and the J gene lost 7 bases, with 15 bases spanning the gap. DNA for the CDR3: TGTGCCAGCAGTTTCACGGGCAGGGTTGGTGAAAAACTGTTTTTT. This gives the protein CASSFTGRVGEKLFF.

V gene TRBV5-1 combines with J gene TRBJ1-4; unclear D gene. V dropped 2 bases and J dropped 0 bases, with 8 bases sitting between them. Germline lookup yields CDR1 SGHRS and CDR2 YFSETQ. This CDR3 has 15 residues. DNA for the CDR3: TGCGCCAGCAGCTTAAACACCGCAACTAATGAAAAACTGTTTTTT. As protein: CASSLNTATNEKLFF.

This clone rates as medium-sized. The gene calls are TRBV4-1 and TRBJ1-1; 8 nucleotides align to TRBD1. J lost 4 bases, V lost 0 bases, and 7 bases had no gene match. Looked up from germline, CDR1 is MGHRA and CDR2 is YSYEKL. This CDR3 is 16 amino acids long. CDR3 region: CASSQDGPGQGTEAFF. The CDR3 DNA reads TGCGCCAGCAGCCAAGATGGGCCAGGACAGGGCACTGAAGCTTTCTTT.

DNA for the CDR3: TGTGCCAGCAGCTTATTTGGCAGGAACCAAGAGACCCAGTACTTC. Translated: CASSLFGRNQETQYF. This chain links TRBV7-9 with TRBJ2-5; D ambiguous. Germline CDR1 SEHNR, CDR2 FQNEAQ (reference sequence). The V and J ends lost 2 bases and 0 bases respectively, with 10 bases between them. This CDR3 has 15 amino acids. Full variable domain (missing parts from reference TRBV7-9 and TRBJ2-5): DTGVSQNPRHKITKRGQNVTFRCDPISEHNRLYWYRQTLGQGPEFLTYFQNEAQLEKSRLLSDRFSAERPKGSFSTLEIQRTEQGDSAMYLCASSLFGRNQETQYFGPGTRLLVL.

This chain uses TRBV30 with TRBJ2-1, with 9 nucleotides matching TRBD2. Per the germline V gene, CDR1 is GTSNPN and CDR2 is SVGIG (reference sequence). This CDR3 contains 16 residues. V dropped 2 bases and J dropped 4; count of bases not matched to a gene: 9. The CDR3 bases are TGTGCCTGGAGTAGGGCGGGGGGGACAGTATACAATGAGCAGTTCTTC. This gives the protein CAWSRAGGTVYNEQFF.

This clone showed up just once. The chain links TRBV11-3 to TRBJ2-1; TRBD2 matches 7 bases. The CDR3 consists of 19 residues. Trimming removed 4 bases from V and 0 bases from J; junction bases left unmatched: 15. Germline loops: CDR1 SGHNT, CDR2 YENEEA. For the CDR3, the DNA is TGTGCCAGCAGCTCTCGTACATCTACCAGCGGGGCCTCCTACAATGAGCAGTTCTTC. Translation: CASSSRTSTSGASYNEQFF.

V is TRBV4-2 and J is TRBJ2-5; D is perhaps TRBD2 (6 bases). Germline lookup yields CDR1 LGHNA and CDR2 YNFKEQ. The CDR3 is 16 residues long. V was clipped by 0 bases and J by 4 bases, with 15 bases between them. The CDR3 reads CASSQDWSGGGETQYF. The CDR3 DNA sequence: TGTGCCAGCAGCCAAGATTGGTCCGGGGGAGGAGAGACCCAGTACTTC.

The gene calls are TRBV6-4 and TRBJ1-1; TRBD1 might be the D (5 bases). CDR1 is MRHNA, CDR2 SNTAGT, per germline. With 7 bases removed from V and 0 bases from J, the gap between germline ends came to 18 bases. This CDR3 spans 16 amino acids. In nucleotides, the CDR3 is TGTGCCAGCACCCCAGGAGCAGGGTTGTTGAACACTGAAGCTTTCTTT. Translating gives CASTPGAGLLNTEAFF.